This T cell receptor (beta chain) was recovered during a study of response to subunit inactivated influenza vaccine. Points from the study as a whole: The authors put forward the suggestion that each seasonal influenza vaccination may bring in only a limited number of new T cells.

TCRdb itself ran the RT-PCR reads through MiXCR, one entry per CDR3 protein. The repertoire holds around 540,000 distinct CDR3 sequences, 10% to 15% seen once, with roughly 10% in the top ten. This clonotype was observed a handful of times. Its specificity is not known. The CDR3 covers 16 residues. Trimming left V 1 base short and J 0 bases short, with 11 bases between. The sequence was collected from a middle-aged man who received an inactivated influenza vaccine. This chain links TRBV12-3 or TRBV12-4 with TRBJ2-3, with a possible D match to TRBD2 (5 bases). The starting material was PBMCs from blood, obtained on the day of vaccination. The CDR3 DNA sequence: TGTGCCAGCAGTTTAGAGAGGGTTTCTAGCACAGATACGCAGTATTTT. Amino acid sequence: CASSLERVSSTDTQYF.